This T cell receptor (beta chain) was sequenced during a study of T cell responses to AZD1222 COVID-19 vaccine. Pooled in the analysis were second doses at about 4 or about 12 weeks. This CDR3 has 13 residues. Germline assignment: CDR1 MNHEY and CDR2 SVGAGI. The germline V and J ends were trimmed by 4 bases and 1 base, with 8 bases remaining between them. TCRdb's copy holds only in-frame clones and misses some; the assay was immunoSEQ multiplex PCR. The sample has some 99,000 clones, roughly 86% seen once. As for this clone: Being one base from a much bigger clone, this may be a read error.

Sequenced material: peripheral blood, taken 28 days after the second AZD1222 dose. V gene TRBV6-5 combines with J gene TRBJ2-7; D gene uncertain. This sequence was found in an adult who received the AZD1222 COVID-19 vaccine. CDR3 nucleotide sequence: TGTGCCAGCAGTTTAGACGGATCCTACGAGCAGTACTTC. Protein: CASSLDGSYEQYF.